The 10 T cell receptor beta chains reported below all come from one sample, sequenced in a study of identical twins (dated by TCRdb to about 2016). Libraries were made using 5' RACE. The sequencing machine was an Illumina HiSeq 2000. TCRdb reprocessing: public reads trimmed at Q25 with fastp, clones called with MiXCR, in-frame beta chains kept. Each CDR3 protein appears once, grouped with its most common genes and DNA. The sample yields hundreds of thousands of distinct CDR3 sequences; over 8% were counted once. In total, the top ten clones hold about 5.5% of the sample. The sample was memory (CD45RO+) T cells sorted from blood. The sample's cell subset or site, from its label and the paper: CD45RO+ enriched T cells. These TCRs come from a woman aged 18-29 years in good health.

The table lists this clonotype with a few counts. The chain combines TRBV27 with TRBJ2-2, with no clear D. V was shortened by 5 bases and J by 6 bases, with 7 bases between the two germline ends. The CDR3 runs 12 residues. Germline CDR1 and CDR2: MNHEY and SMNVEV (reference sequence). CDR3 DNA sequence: TGTGCCAGCAGTCAGCGCGCCGGGGAGCTGTTTTTT. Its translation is CASSQRAGELFF.

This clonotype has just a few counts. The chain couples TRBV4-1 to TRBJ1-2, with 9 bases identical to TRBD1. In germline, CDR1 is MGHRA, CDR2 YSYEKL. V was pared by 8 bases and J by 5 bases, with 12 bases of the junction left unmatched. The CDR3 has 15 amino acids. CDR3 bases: TGCGCCAGCGAGGCCGGGACAGGGAGACCTTATGGCTACACCTTC. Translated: CASEAGTGRPYGYTF.

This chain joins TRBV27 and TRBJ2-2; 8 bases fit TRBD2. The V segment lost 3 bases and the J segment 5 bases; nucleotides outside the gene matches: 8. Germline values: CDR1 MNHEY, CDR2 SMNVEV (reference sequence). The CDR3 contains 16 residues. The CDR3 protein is CASSFGAGGWTGELFF. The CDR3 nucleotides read TGTGCCAGCAGTTTTGGGGCGGGAGGATGGACCGGGGAGCTGTTTTTT.

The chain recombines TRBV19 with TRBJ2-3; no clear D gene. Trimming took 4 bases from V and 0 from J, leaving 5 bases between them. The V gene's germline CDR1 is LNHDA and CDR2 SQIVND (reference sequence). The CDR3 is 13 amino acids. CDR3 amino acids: CASSNPSTDTQYF. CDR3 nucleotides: TGTGCCAGTAGTAATCCTAGCACAGATACGCAGTATTTT.

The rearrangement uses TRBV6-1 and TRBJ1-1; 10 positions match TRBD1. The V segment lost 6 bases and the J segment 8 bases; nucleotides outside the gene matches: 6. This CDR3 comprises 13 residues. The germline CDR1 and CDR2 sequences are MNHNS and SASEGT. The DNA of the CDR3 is TGTGCCAGCAGGGAGGGACAGGGGTCGGAAGCTTTCTTT. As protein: CASREGQGSEAFF.

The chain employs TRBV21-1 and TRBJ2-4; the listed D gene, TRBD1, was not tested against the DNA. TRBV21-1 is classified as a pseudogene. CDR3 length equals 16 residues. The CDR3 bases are TGTGCCACCACGGACAGGGGGAAAGTAGCCAAAAACATTCAGTACTTC. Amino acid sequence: CATTDRGKVAKNIQYF.

CDR3: CASSGDNQITGELFF. The CDR3, as DNA: TGCGCCAGCAGCGGGGACAACCAGATTACCGGGGAGCTGTTTTTT. The chain combines TRBV5-1 with TRBJ2-2; a weak D match, TRBD1 (6 bases). The CDR3 has 15 amino acids. Trimming stripped 4 bases from V and 5 bases from J, with 15 bases between. The germline CDR1 and CDR2 sequences are SGHRS and YFSETQ.

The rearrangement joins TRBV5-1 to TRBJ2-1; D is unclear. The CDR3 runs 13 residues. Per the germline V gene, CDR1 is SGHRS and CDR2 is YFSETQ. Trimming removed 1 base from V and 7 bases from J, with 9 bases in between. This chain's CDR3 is CASSLKVRNEQFF. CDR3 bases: TGCGCCAGCAGCTTGAAAGTTCGGAATGAGCAGTTCTTC.

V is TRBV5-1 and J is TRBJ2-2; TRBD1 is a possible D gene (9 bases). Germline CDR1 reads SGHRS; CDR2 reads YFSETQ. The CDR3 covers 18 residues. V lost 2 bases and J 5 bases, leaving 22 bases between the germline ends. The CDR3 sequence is CASSFNPGGTGRTGELFF. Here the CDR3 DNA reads TGCGCCAGCAGCTTCAACCCGGGGGGGACAGGGCGGACCGGGGAGCTGTTTTTT.

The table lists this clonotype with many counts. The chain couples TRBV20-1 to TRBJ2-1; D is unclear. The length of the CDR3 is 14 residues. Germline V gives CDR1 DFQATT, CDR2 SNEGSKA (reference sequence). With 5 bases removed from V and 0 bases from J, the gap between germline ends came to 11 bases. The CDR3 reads CSALTPGSYNEQFF. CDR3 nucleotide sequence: TGCAGTGCTTTGACCCCCGGCTCCTACAATGAGCAGTTCTTC.